This entry is about one TCR beta chain. The CDR3 spans 16 residues. Germline V gives CDR1 MGHRA, CDR2 YSYEKL. With V trimmed by 1 base and J by 7 bases, 5 bases remained unmatched. This record comes from a study of blood T cell repertoires in COVID-19. In the study overall: Researchers got acute and convalescent COVID-19 samples from the United States, Italy and Spain.

Original data processing: Reference gene primer amplification gave estimated nucleated cell counts. TCRdb keeps only in-frame clones here, not all; method: immunoSEQ multiplex PCR. Clone size and the V and J calls come from that table; the DNA yielded D and trimming. The table records just under 250,000 clones, around 85% of them present only once. The origin of this receptor is a woman between 25 and 40 years old who had recovered from COVID-19. What was sequenced was peripheral blood. The J gene is TRBJ2-1, the V gene TRBV4-1; 12 nucleotides align to TRBD1. For the CDR3, the DNA is TGCGCCAGCAGCCAAGGGGACAGGGGGCTTGAGAATGAGCAGTTCTTC. Amino acids: CASSQGDRGLENEQFF.